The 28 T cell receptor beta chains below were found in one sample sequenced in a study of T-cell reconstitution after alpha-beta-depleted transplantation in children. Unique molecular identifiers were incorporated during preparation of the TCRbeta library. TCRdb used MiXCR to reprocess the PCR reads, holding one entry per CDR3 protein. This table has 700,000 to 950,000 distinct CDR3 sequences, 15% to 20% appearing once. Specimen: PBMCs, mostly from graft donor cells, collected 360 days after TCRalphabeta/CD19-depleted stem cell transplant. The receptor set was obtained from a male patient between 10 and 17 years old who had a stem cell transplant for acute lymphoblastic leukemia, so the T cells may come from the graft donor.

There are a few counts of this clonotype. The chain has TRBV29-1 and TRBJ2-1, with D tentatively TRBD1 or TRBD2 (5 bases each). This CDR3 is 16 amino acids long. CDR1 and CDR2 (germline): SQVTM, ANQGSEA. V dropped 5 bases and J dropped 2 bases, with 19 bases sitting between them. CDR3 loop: CSVPRGLGTTYNEQFF. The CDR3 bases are TGCAGCGTTCCCCGAGGTTTGGGGACGACCTACAATGAGCAGTTCTTC.

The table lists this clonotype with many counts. For the CDR3, the DNA is TGCAGTGCTAGCGGGCTCTCCTACAATGAGCAGTTCTTC. It translates to CSASGLSYNEQFF. The rearrangement joins TRBV20-1 to TRBJ2-1; D is ambiguous. CDR1 and CDR2 from the germline V gene are DFQATT and SNEGSKA (reference sequence). Trimming shortened V by 3 bases and J by 0 bases, and 6 bases separated the two germline ends. The CDR3 length is 13 residues.

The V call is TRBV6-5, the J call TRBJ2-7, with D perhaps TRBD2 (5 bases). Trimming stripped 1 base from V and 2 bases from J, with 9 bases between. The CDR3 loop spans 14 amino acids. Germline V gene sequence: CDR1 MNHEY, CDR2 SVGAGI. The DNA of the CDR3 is TGTGCCAGCAGTTACTTCGGGGTAACCTACGAGCAGTACTTC. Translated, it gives CASSYFGVTYEQYF.

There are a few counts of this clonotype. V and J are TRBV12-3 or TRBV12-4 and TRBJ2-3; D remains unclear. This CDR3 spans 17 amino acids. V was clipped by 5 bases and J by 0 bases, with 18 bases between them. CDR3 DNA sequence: TGTGCCAGCAGTCCGTTCCCCCTAACAGCTAGCACAGATACGCAGTATTTT. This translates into CASSPFPLTASTDTQYF.

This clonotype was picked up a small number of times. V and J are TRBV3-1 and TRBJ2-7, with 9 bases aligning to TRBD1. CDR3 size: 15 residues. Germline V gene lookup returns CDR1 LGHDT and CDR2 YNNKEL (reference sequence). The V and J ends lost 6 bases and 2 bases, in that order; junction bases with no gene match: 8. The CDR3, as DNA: TGTGCCAGCAGGCCCCCCGGGACAGGGACCTACGAGCAGTACTTC. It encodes CASRPPGTGTYEQYF.

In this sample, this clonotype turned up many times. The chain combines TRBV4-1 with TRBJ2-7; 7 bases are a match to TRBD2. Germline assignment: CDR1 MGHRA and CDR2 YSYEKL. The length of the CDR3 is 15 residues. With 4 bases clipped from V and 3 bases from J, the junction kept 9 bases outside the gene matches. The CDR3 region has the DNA TGCGCCAGCAGCCTTCCCAGCGGGATAGGCTACGAGCAGTACTTC. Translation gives CASSLPSGIGYEQYF.

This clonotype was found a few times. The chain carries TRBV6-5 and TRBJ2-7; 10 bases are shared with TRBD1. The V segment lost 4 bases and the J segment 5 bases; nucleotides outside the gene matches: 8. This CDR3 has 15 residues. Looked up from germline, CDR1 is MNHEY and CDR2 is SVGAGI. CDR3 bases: TGTGCCAGCAGTTTGCGGTGGACAGGGGGGAACGAGCAGTACTTC. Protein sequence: CASSLRWTGGNEQYF.

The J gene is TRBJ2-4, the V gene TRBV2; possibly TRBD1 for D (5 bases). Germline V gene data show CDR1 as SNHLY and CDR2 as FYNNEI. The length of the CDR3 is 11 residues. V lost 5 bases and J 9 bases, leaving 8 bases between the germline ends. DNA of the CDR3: TGTGCCAGCAGTACAGGACCCATTCAGTACTTC. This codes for CASSTGPIQYF.

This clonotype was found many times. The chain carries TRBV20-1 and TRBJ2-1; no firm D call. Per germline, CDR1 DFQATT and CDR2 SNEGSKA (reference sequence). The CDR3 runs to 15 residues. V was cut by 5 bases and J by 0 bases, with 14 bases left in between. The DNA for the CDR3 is TGCAGTGCTCGCAGTGGCGGTAGCTCCTACAATGAGCAGTTCTTC. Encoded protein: CSARSGGSSYNEQFF.

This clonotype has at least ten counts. CDR3 residues: CSAGTRETVRNEQFF. The CDR3 region has the DNA TGCAGTGCTGGGACTAGAGAGACTGTTCGCAATGAGCAGTTCTTC. The chain recombines TRBV20-1 with TRBJ2-1; 8 positions match TRBD2. This CDR3 has 15 amino acids. Trimming removed 5 bases from V and 6 bases from J; junction bases left unmatched: 12. Germline CDR1 and CDR2: DFQATT and SNEGSKA (reference sequence).

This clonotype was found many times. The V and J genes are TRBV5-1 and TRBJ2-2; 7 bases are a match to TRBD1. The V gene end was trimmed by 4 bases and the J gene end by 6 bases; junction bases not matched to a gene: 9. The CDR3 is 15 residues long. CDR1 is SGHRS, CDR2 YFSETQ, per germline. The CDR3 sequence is CASSHRQGRPGELFF. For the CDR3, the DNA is TGCGCCAGCAGCCATCGACAGGGAAGGCCCGGGGAGCTGTTTTTT. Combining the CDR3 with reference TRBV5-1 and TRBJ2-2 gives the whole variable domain KAGVTQTPRYLIKTRGQQVTLSCSPISGHRSVSWYQQTPGQGLQFLFEYFSETQRNKGNFPGRFSGRQFSNSRSEMNVSTLELGDSALYLCASSHRQGRPGELFFGEGSRLTVL.

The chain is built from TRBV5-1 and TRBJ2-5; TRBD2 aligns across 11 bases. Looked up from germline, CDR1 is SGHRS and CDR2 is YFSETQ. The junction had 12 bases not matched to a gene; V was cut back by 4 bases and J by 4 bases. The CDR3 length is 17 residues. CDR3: CASSPLRLAGNLETQYF. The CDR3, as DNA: TGCGCCAGCAGCCCTCTTAGACTAGCGGGGAACCTAGAGACCCAGTACTTC.

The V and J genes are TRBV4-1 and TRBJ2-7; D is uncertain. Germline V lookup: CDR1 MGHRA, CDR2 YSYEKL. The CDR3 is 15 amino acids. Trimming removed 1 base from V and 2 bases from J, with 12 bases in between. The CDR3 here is CASSQGPLHTYEQYF. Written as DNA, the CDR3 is TGCGCCAGCAGCCAAGGTCCTCTACACACCTACGAGCAGTACTTC.

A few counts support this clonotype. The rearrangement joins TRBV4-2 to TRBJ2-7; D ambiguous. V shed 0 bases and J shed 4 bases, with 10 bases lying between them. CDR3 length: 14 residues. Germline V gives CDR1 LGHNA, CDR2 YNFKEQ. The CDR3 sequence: CASSQDGMGYEQYF. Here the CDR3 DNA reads TGTGCCAGCAGCCAAGATGGGATGGGTTACGAGCAGTACTTC.

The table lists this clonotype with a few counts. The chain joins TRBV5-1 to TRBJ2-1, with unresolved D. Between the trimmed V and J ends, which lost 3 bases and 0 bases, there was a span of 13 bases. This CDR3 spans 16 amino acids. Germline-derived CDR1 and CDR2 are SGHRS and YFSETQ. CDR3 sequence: CASSSQGKSSYNEQFF. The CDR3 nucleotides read TGCGCCAGCAGCTCCCAAGGCAAGAGCTCCTACAATGAGCAGTTCTTC.

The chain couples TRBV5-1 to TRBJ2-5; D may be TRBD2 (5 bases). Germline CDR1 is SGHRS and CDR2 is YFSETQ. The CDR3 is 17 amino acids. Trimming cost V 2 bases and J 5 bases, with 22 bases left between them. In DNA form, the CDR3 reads TGCGCCAGCAGCTTTGCCCCCCGGGCCAAAACGGGGGAGACCCAGTACTTC. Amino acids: CASSFAPRAKTGETQYF. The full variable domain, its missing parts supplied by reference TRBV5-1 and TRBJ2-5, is KAGVTQTPRYLIKTRGQQVTLSCSPISGHRSVSWYQQTPGQGLQFLFEYFSETQRNKGNFPGRFSGRQFSNSRSEMNVSTLELGDSALYLCASSFAPRAKTGETQYFGPGTRLLVL.

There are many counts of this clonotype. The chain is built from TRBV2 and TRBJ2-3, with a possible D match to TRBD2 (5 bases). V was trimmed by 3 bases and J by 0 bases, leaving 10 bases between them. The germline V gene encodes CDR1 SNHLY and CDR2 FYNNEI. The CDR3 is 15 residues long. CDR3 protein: CASSERVSSTDTQYF. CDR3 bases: TGTGCCAGCAGTGAGCGGGTGTCTAGCACAGATACGCAGTATTTT. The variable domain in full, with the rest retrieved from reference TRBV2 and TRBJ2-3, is EPEVTQTPSHQVTQMGQEVILRCVPISNHLYFYWYRQILGQKVEFLVSFYNNEISEKSEIFDDQFSVERPDGSNFTLKIRSTKLEDSAMYFCASSERVSSTDTQYFGPGTRLTVL.

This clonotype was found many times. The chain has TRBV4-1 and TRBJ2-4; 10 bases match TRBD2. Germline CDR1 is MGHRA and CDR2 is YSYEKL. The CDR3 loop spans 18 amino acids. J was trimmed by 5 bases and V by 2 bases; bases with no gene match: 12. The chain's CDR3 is CASSQLGLAGAQENIQYF. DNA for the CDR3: TGCGCCAGCAGCCAATTGGGGCTAGCGGGAGCGCAGGAAAACATTCAGTACTTC.

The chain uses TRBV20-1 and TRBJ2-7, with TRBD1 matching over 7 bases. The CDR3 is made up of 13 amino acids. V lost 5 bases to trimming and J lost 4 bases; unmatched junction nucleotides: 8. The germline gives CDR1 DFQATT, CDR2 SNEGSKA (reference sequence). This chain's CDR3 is CSARDSLPYEQYF. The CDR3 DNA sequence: TGCAGTGCTCGGGACAGCCTCCCGTACGAGCAGTACTTC.

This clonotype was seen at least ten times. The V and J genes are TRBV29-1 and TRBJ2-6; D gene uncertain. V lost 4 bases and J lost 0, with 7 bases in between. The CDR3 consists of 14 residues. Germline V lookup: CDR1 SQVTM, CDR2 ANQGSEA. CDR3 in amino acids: CSVGGGSGANVLTF. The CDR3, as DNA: TGCAGCGTTGGAGGCGGCTCTGGGGCCAACGTCCTGACTTTC. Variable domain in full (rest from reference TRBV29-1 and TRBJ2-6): SAVISQKPSRDICQRGTSLTIQCQVDSQVTMMFWYRQQPGQSLTLIATANQGSEATYESGFVIDKFPISRPNLTFSTLTVSNMSPEDSSIYLCSVGGGSGANVLTFGAGSRLTVL.

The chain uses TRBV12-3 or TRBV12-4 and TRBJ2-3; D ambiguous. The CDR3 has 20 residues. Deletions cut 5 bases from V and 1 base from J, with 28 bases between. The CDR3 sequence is CASSLNAGMFWSGGTDTQYF. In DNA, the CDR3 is TGTGCCAGCAGTCTAAACGCTGGGATGTTCTGGTCTGGGGGCACAGATACGCAGTATTTT.

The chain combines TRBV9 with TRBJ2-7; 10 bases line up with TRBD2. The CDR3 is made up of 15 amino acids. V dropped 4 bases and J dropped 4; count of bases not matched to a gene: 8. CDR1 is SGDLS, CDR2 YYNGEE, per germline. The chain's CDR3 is CASSQSGRDLYEQYF. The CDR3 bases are TGTGCCAGCAGCCAGAGCGGGAGGGATCTATACGAGCAGTACTTC.

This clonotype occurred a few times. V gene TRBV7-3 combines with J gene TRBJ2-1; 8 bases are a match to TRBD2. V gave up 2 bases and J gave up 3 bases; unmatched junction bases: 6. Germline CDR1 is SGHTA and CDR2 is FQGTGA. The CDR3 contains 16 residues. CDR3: CASSLDGRADYNEQFF. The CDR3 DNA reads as TGTGCCAGCAGCTTAGACGGGAGGGCCGACTACAATGAGCAGTTCTTC.

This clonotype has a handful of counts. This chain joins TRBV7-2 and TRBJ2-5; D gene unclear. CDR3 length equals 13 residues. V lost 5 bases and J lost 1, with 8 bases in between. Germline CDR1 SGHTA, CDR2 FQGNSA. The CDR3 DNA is TGTGCCAGCAGCCCGGAAAGCCAAGAGACCCAGTACTTC. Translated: CASSPESQETQYF.

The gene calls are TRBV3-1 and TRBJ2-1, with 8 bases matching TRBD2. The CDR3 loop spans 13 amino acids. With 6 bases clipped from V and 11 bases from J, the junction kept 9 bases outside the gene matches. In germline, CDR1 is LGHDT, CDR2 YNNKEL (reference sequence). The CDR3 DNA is TGTGCCAGCAGACCTTCCGGGAGGGAACAGCAGTTCTTC. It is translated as CASRPSGREQQFF.

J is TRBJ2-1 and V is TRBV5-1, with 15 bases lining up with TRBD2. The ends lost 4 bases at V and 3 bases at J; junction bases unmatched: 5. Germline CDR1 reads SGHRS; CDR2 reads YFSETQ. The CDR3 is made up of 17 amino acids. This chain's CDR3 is CASSRGLAGGGYNEQFF. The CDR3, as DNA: TGCGCCAGCAGCCGCGGACTAGCGGGAGGGGGCTACAATGAGCAGTTCTTC.

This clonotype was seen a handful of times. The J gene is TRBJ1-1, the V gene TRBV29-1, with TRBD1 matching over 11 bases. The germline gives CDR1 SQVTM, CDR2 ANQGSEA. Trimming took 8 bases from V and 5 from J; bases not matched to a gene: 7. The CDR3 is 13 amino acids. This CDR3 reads CSPWDRGKTEAFF. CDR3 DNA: TGCAGCCCCTGGGACAGGGGGAAAACTGAAGCTTTCTTT. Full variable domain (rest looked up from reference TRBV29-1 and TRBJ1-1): SAVISQKPSRDICQRGTSLTIQCQVDSQVTMMFWYRQQPGQSLTLIATANQGSEATYESGFVIDKFPISRPNLTFSTLTVSNMSPEDSSIYLCSPWDRGKTEAFFGQGTRLTVV.

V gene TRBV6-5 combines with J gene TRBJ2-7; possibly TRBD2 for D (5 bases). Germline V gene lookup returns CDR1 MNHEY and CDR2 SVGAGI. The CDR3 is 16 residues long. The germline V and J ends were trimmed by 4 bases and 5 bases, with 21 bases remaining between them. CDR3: CASSSGGSPRRDEQYF. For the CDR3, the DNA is TGTGCCAGCAGTTCCGGCGGAAGCCCTCGGCGGGACGAGCAGTACTTC.